Detailed here is one T cell receptor (beta chain). The table lists this clonotype with a few counts. No cognate antigen has been identified for it. The input lacks base qualities; no much larger clone sits a single base away. Sequenced using an Illumina HiSeq 1500. TCRdb redid the processing of the public reads, applying fastp at Q25 and MiXCR, and retained in-frame beta chains. Each entry is one CDR3 protein sequence, shown with its most common DNA and genes. Within this sample are 750,000 to 900,000 distinct CDR3 sequences, with just under 30% of them counted one time only. Around 12% of the sample is held by the ten biggest clonotypes. This specimen's treatment or condition label, interpreted: in vitro stimulation with specific CMV peptide epitopes to enrich CMV-specific T cells. These data are taken from a study of T cell repertoires in cytomegalovirus infection (dated by TCRdb to about 2019). For the wider study: Peptide stimulations targeted recently identified HLA-C-restricted CMV epitopes, whose presentation resists viral immunomodulation, together with well-studied HLA-B-restricted epitopes. Because public TCR beta signatures pointed to carriage of CMV infection together with the matching HLA type, the HLA type of each donor mattered for the analysis.

Unmatched junction bases come to 12, with V trimmed by 3 bases and J by 14 bases. Including the terminal cysteine and phenylalanine, the CDR3 comprises 15 residues. Of the read, only the CDR3 DNA is kept; its 45 bases are in frame from base 1. Points the paper makes about the study in general: In both this cohort and an independent cohort of a few hundred donors, the cumulative frequency of public TCR beta family members distinguished carriers of CMV infection plus the relevant HLA type. In the ex vivo response, HLA-C-restricted CMV-specific TCR beta clonotypes were dominant, and in two of eight donors the single most frequent clonotype came from this HLA-C-restricted group.

Here the sequenced sample was cultured CD8+ T cells from PBMCs, taken from culture after CMV antigen stimulation. The chain is encoded by TRBV12-3 or TRBV12-4 joined to TRBJ2-5; TRBD2 fits 13 bases in the junction. This receptor was identified in a human donor in good health (CMV status not recorded). Some clones in this sample may be carry-over from other donors' samples. The nucleotide sequence reads as follows: TGTGCCAGCAGTTTTGGGACTAGCGGGGTAGAACCCCCCTACTTC. It is translated as CASSFGTSGVEPPYF.